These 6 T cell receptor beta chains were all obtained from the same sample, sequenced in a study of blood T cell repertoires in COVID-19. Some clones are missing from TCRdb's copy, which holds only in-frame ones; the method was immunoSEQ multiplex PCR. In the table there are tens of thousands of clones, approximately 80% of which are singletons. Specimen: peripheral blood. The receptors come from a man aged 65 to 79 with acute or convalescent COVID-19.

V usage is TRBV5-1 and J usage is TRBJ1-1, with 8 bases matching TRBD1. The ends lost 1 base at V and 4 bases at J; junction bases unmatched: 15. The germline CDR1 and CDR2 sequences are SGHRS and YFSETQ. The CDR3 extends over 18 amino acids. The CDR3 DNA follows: TGCGCCAGCAGCTTGATTGGGGGAGGACAGGGTCAGGGCACTGAAGCTTTCTTT. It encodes CASSLIGGGQGQGTEAFF.

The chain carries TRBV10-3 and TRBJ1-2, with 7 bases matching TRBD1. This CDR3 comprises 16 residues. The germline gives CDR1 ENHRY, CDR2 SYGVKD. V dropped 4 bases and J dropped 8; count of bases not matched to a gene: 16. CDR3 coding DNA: TGTGCCATCAGTGGCCAAACGACAGGGAAAGTTCGGGGCTACACCTTC. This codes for CAISGQTTGKVRGYTF.

CDR3 in DNA: TGCGCCAGCAGCTTGGCCACTAGCGGGAGAGGGGGCACAGATACGCAGTATTTT. This encodes CASSLATSGRGGTDTQYF. The rearrangement uses TRBV5-1 and TRBJ2-3, with TRBD2 identical over 11 bases. J was trimmed by 1 base and V by 0 bases; bases with no gene match: 7. In germline, CDR1 is SGHRS, CDR2 YFSETQ. This CDR3 region has 18 residues. The full variable domain, rest sourced from reference TRBV5-1 and TRBJ2-3, is KAGVTQTPRYLIKTRGQQVTLSCSPISGHRSVSWYQQTPGQGLQFLFEYFSETQRNKGNFPGRFSGRQFSNSRSEMNVSTLELGDSALYLCASSLATSGRGGTDTQYFGPGTRLTVL.

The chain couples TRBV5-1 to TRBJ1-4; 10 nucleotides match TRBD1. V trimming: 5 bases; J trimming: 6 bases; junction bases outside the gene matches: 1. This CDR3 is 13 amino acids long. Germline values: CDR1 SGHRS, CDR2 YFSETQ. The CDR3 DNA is TGCGCCAGCAGTGGGACAGGGGATGAAAAACTGTTTTTT. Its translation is CASSGTGDEKLFF.

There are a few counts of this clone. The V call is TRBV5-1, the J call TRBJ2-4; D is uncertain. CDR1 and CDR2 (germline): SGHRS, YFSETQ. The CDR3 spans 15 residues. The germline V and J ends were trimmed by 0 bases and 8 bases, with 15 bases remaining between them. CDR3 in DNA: TGCGCCAGCAGCTTGGGTCCCGTGTGGGCTGACATTCAGTACTTC. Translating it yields CASSLGPVWADIQYF.

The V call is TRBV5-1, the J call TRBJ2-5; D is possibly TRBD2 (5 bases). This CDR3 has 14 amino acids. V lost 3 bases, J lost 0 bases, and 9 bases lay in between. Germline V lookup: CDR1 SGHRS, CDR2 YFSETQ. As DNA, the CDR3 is TGCGCCAGCAGCTCTGCGGGTTACCAAGAGACCCAGTACTTC. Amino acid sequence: CASSSAGYQETQYF.